Listed below are T cell receptor beta chains from one sample, sequenced in a study of Graves' ophthalmopathy and Graves' hyperthyroidism. One entry per CDR3 protein, called by TCRdb with MiXCR from the multiplex PCR reads. The table records 650,000 to 900,000 distinct CDR3 sequences, roughly 40% of them present only once. Sequenced input: peripheral blood. The receptor source for this set is an adult man with Graves' ophthalmopathy. Each CDR3 is given with its conserved first and last residue. Fields, in order: V gene, clone size, J gene, D gene, CDR3 protein, CDR3 DNA. The D gene is left open where the match is weak. Not all rows give a size; the values are once, few, many and, for expanded clones, a class.

TRBV20-1	few	TRBJ2-7	NA	CSAISAEGDYEQYF	TGCAGTGCTATTTCGGCAGAAGGAGACTACGAGCAGTACTTC
TRBV20-1	few	TRBJ2-7	TRBD2	CSARVLAGVAQYF	TGCAGTGCTAGAGTTCTAGCGGGAGTGGCGCAGTACTTC
TRBV2	NA	TRBJ1-1	NA	CASSSGREAFF	TGTGCCAGCAGTTCCGGACGGGAAGCTTTCTTT
TRBV10-3	NA	TRBJ1-4	TRBD1	CAISESTGGATNEKLFF	TGTGCCATCAGTGAGTCGACAGGGGGAGCAACTAATGAAAAACTGTTTTTT
TRBV9	many	TRBJ1-6	NA	CASSQDNSPLHF	TGTGCCAGCAGCCAGGACAATTCACCCCTCCACTTT
TRBV5-4	NA	TRBJ2-7	NA	CASSLSGASSYEQYF	TGTGCCAGCAGCTTGTCGGGGGCCAGCTCCTACGAGCAGTACTTC
TRBV25-1	NA	TRBJ2-2	NA	CASSSQGSGELFF	TGTGCCAGCAGTTCGCAGGGGTCCGGGGAGCTGTTTTTT
TRBV2	NA	TRBJ2-7	TRBD1	CASRRDRGRNEQYF	TGTGCCAGCAGGCGGGACAGGGGGCGGAACGAGCAGTACTTC
TRBV7-9	few	TRBJ2-7	NA	CASSTAGVYEQYF	TGTGCCAGCAGTACAGCAGGGGTCTACGAGCAGTACTTC
TRBV11-2	NA	TRBJ2-5	NA	CASSLDGAEAGTETQYF	TGTGCCAGCAGCTTAGACGGAGCGGAGGCGGGCACGGAGACCCAGTACTTC
TRBV20-1	few	TRBJ2-7	TRBD2	CSASRGVYEQYF	TGCAGTGCTAGTCGGGGGGTTTACGAGCAGTACTTC